The subject of this entry is one T cell receptor beta chain. Its antigen is undetermined. A junction end diverges from the germline sequence, so it may reflect a read error. The data originate from a study of cytomegalovirus exposure and HLA in healthy donors. General study points: In a later analysis, across HLA loci, associated TCR counts were highest for DRB1, lowest for HLA-C.

The germline gives CDR1 SSHAT, CDR2 FNYEAQ (reference sequence). CDR3 length: 16 amino acids. It was with 60 Vbeta and 13 Jbeta primers that the PCR ran. Using immunoSEQ multiplex PCR, the repertoire was profiled, and TCRdb retains in-frame clones only, with some absent. The profile shows about 120,000 clones, roughly 80% of them singletons. Specimen: PBMCs. The V gene is TRBV7-7, the J gene TRBJ2-5; 10 bases are shared with TRBD1. This clonotype originated in a man aged 18-30 years in good health and CMV-seropositive. CDR3 loop: CASSRIEGQGLETQYF. The CDR3 nucleotides read TGTGCTAGCAGCCGTATAGAGGGACAGGGGTTAGAGACCCAGTACTTC.